A selection of T cell receptor beta chains follows, all from one sample in a study of cytomegalovirus exposure and HLA in healthy donors. Some clones are missing from TCRdb's copy, which holds only in-frame ones; the method was immunoSEQ multiplex PCR. The sample includes under 200,000 clones. The sample taken for sequencing was PBMCs. Receptor source: a man aged 25-40 years in good health and CMV-seronegative. Both conserved end residues are part of each CDR3.

TRBJ2-7 | TRBV2 | CASSLQGYEQYF
TRBJ2-7 | TRBV20-1 | CSANSNYEQYF
TRBJ2-1 | TRBV9 | CASSVEARANEQFF
TRBJ1-1 | TRBV7-2 | CASSSQTGGREAFF
TRBJ2-3 | TRBV10-3 | CAISEWETVTDTQYF
TRBJ2-1 | TRBV4-1 | CASSSAASGSYYNEQLF
TRBJ2-7 | TRBV7-6 | CASSTWGESSYEQYF
TRBJ1-5 | TRBV27 | CASSFDIYSNQPQHF
TRBJ2-5 | TRBV10-1 | CASSEDRVQETQYF
TRBJ2-7 | TRBV18 | CASSPGLVPHSYEQYF
TRBJ1-1 | TRBV5-1 | CASSGGWGFDTEAFF
TRBJ2-7 | TRBV6-5 | CASSYGGVYEQYF
TRBJ1-2 | TRBV18 | CASSLITTGRDGYTF
TRBJ1-1 | TRBV7-6 | CASSLDRGNTEAFF
TRBJ2-3 | TRBV19 | CTSRLREDTQYF
TRBJ1-5 | TRBV30 | CAWSRTGSGNQPQHF
TRBJ2-5 | TRBV28 | CATLTVNKETQYF
TRBJ2-3 | TRBV5-4 | CASSPPRQGPLLDTQYF
TRBJ2-5 | TRBV6-5 | CASSPQIQETQYF
TRBJ2-7 | TRBV4-2 | CASSQESGRASYEQYF
TRBJ2-7 | TRBV27 | CASRGLAGTGEQYF
TRBJ2-3 | TRBV18 | CASSPLKGQKTTSTDTQYF
TRBJ2-7 | TRBV27 | CASSLSPSGRAGEQYF
TRBJ2-7 | TRBV28 | CASSAGSDEQYF
TRBJ1-2 | TRBV9 | CASSVAGPSYGYTF
TRBJ2-3 | TRBV10-2 | CASSESRRGGGTTDTQYF
TRBJ1-2 | TRBV28 | CASSLWAGGAGYTF
TRBJ2-5 | TRBV10-1 | CASSENDRHQETQYF
TRBJ2-7 | TRBV6-6 | CASTPTGRPDLYEQYF
TRBJ1-6 | TRBV6-4 | CASSDSGGDNSPLHF
TRBJ2-3 | TRBV19 | CASSLVSGDTQYF
TRBJ2-7 | TRBV2 | CASSTGISYEQYF
TRBJ2-3 | TRBV4-2 | CASSLSSGGYPFTDTQYF
TRBJ1-6 | TRBV6-6 | CASAKGREYNSPLHF
TRBJ1-2 | TRBV7-2 | CASRPSLSENYGYTF
TRBJ2-3 | TRBV7-3 | CASSRSGADTQYF
NA | TRBV29-1 | CSVLGDGGTYEQYF
TRBJ2-7 | TRBV10-3 | CAISEGTGGRTYEQYF
TRBJ1-1 | TRBV5-8 | CASSPPMAGNTEAFF
TRBJ1-4 | TRBV4-1 | CASSQDGTGSNEKLFF
TRBJ1-2 | TRBV28 | CASRPGAANYGYTF
TRBJ2-5 | TRBV29-1 | CSVSTTGTSGRLETQYF
TRBJ1-4 | TRBV4-2 | CASSQERNWEEKLFF
TRBJ2-7 | TRBV5-1 | CASSFDRDRGYEQYF
TRBJ1-3 | TRBV27 | CASSLLGRGNTIYF
TRBJ2-2 | TRBV7-9 | CASSQGGAPGELFF
TRBJ2-3 | TRBV10-3 | CATGQGPEYADTQYF
TRBJ2-1 | TRBV10-3 | CAISDVNEQFF
TRBJ1-4 | TRBV5-4 | CASSLQGAGEKLFF
TRBJ2-2 | TRBV28 | CASRVGQWNTGELFF
TRBJ1-3 | TRBV4-1 | CASSEEGGQGARGNTIYF
TRBJ1-1 | TRBV9 | CASSAEDTGLVAFF
TRBJ1-2 | TRBV29-1 | CSVAGTGRSRGYTF